One and the same sample provided the 32 T cell receptor beta chains below, sequenced in a study of shared clonotypes between healthy human individuals. Using immunoSEQ multiplex PCR, the repertoire was profiled, and TCRdb retains in-frame clones only, with some absent. The repertoire holds approximately 740,000 clones, with around 74% as singletons. The sample consisted of memory CD4+ T cells sorted from blood. The sample's subset: CD45RA-negative fraction. All receptors derive from a woman aged 30 to 39 in good health.

The chain joins TRBV4-1 to TRBJ1-1; no definite D call. V was clipped by 3 bases and J by 7 bases, with 15 bases between them. CDR3 length: 14 amino acids. Germline lookup yields CDR1 MGHRA and CDR2 YSYEKL. CDR3 loop: CASSHPGLGGEAFF. In DNA, the CDR3 is TGCGCCAGCAGCCATCCGGGCTTGGGAGGTGAAGCTTTCTTT.

This clone was seen only once. The sample carries other DNA sequences with the same CDR3. The V and J genes are TRBV7-3 and TRBJ2-1; no reliable D call. The CDR3 length is 14 residues. Germline CDR1 is SGHTA and CDR2 is FQGTGA. V lost 5 bases, J lost 0 bases, and 8 bases lay in between. CDR3 loop: CASSGVASYNEQFF. As DNA, the CDR3 is TGTGCCAGCAGCGGGGTTGCCTCCTACAATGAGCAGTTCTTC. Full variable domain (remainder filled in from reference TRBV7-3 and TRBJ2-1): GAGVSQTPSNKVTEKGKYVELRCDPISGHTALYWYRQSLGQGPEFLIYFQGTGAADDSGLPNDRFFAVRPEGSVSTLKIQRTERGDSAVYLCASSGVASYNEQFFGPGTRLTVL.

This clone was detected once. The V call is TRBV5-5, the J call TRBJ2-1; the D is unclear. V was clipped by 3 bases and J by 4 bases, with 5 bases between them. The CDR3 totals 12 residues. Germline V gene data show CDR1 as SGHKS and CDR2 as YYEKEE (reference sequence). The DNA of the CDR3 is TGTGCCAGCAGCTGGCGGTACAATGAGCAGTTCTTC. Translating gives CASSWRYNEQFF.

The table lists this clone with a few counts. The CDR3 loop is CASSMDGQETQYF. The DNA of the CDR3 is TGTGCCAGCAGTATGGACGGCCAAGAGACCCAGTACTTC. V gene TRBV2 combines with J gene TRBJ2-5; D call uncertain. The CDR3 runs to 13 residues. Germline V gene data show CDR1 as SNHLY and CDR2 as FYNNEI. V lost 5 bases and J lost 1, with 8 bases in between.

The rearrangement uses TRBV7-2 and TRBJ2-7; the D is unclear. Germline-derived CDR1 and CDR2 are SGHTA and FQGNSA. The length of the CDR3 is 14 residues. V lost 1 base, J lost 2 bases, and 9 bases lay in between. The chain's CDR3 is CASSLGSLTYEQYF. CDR3 nucleotides: TGTGCCAGCAGCTTAGGCAGCCTTACCTACGAGCAGTACTTC.

V gene TRBV18 combines with J gene TRBJ2-2; the D is unclear. This CDR3 region has 12 residues. The V end lost 1 base, the J end lost 7 bases, and 4 bases lay between the germline ends. The V gene's germline CDR1 is KGHSH and CDR2 LQKENI. The CDR3 here is CASSPRGGELFF. The CDR3 DNA is TGTGCCAGCTCACCACGAGGCGGGGAGCTGTTTTTT. The variable domain in full, with the rest retrieved from reference TRBV18 and TRBJ2-2, is NAGVMQNPRHLVRRRGQEARLRCSPMKGHSHVYWYRQLPEEGLKFMVYLQKENIIDESGMPKERFSAEFPKEGPSILRIQQVVRGDSAAYFCASSPRGGELFFGEGSRLTVL.

The chain uses TRBV19 and TRBJ1-5; D is undetermined. The CDR3 covers 14 residues. The V end lost 8 bases, the J end lost 4 bases, and 15 bases lay between the germline ends. CDR1 and CDR2 from the germline V gene are LNHDA and SQIVND (reference sequence). The DNA of the CDR3 is TGTGCCAGTGGTACTTGGGATGGGAATCAGCCCCAGCATTTT. It translates to CASGTWDGNQPQHF.

V usage is TRBV27 and J usage is TRBJ2-3; 9 bases fit TRBD2. Germline loops: CDR1 MNHEY, CDR2 SMNVEV (reference sequence). The CDR3 is 16 amino acids. V lost 3 bases and J lost 3; bases outside the gene matches: 7. The CDR3 loop reads CASSFLAGTWTDTQYF. CDR3 nucleotides: TGTGCCAGCAGTTTCCTAGCGGGAACTTGGACAGATACGCAGTATTTT.

V and J are TRBV2 and TRBJ2-2; weak D call: TRBD2 (7 bases). V dropped 8 bases and J dropped 8 bases, with 18 bases sitting between them. The germline V gene has CDR1 SNHLY and CDR2 FYNNEI. The CDR3 loop spans 14 amino acids. DNA of the CDR3: TGTGCCAGCCTTCTGGCGGGGGCGTCGGGGGAGCTGTTTTTT. It is translated as CASLLAGASGELFF.

In its sample, this clone was seen many times. The V call is TRBV4-1, the J call TRBJ1-1; tentatively, D is TRBD1 (5 bases). Deletions cut 0 bases from V and 9 bases from J, with 14 bases between. CDR1 MGHRA and CDR2 YSYEKL come from the germline V gene. CDR3 length: 14 amino acids. In DNA form, the CDR3 reads TGCGCCAGCAGCCAAGACCGGGACGGCTCTAAAGCTTTCTTT. Amino acid sequence: CASSQDRDGSKAFF.

This clone was found a few times. This sample includes further DNA sequences coding for the same CDR3. The V gene is TRBV4-1, the J gene TRBJ2-1, with TRBD2 matching over 12 bases. Germline V gene lookup returns CDR1 MGHRA and CDR2 YSYEKL. The V segment lost 4 bases and the J segment 2 bases; nucleotides outside the gene matches: 6. The CDR3 is 17 residues long. In DNA form, the CDR3 reads TGCGCCAGCAGCCCCCGCGGACTAGCGGGGACCTACAATGAGCAGTTCTTC. Protein sequence: CASSPRGLAGTYNEQFF.

This clone was observed at least ten times. The chain links TRBV27 to TRBJ1-5, with D hard to call. Germline V gives CDR1 MNHEY, CDR2 SMNVEV (reference sequence). V was cut by 3 bases and J by 7 bases, with 13 bases left in between. The CDR3 contains 14 residues. The CDR3 sequence: CASSFTGLQQPQHF. DNA for the CDR3: TGTGCCAGCAGTTTTACCGGGCTCCAACAGCCCCAGCATTTT.

The chain recombines TRBV15 with TRBJ2-1; 8 bases are shared with TRBD2. The CDR3 consists of 17 residues. Germline V CDR1 and CDR2: LNHNV, YYDKDF (reference sequence). Trimming removed 0 bases from V and 0 bases from J; junction bases left unmatched: 4. The CDR3 loop is CATSRETSASSYNEQFF. The CDR3 DNA reads as TGTGCCACCAGCAGAGAGACTAGCGCGAGCTCCTACAATGAGCAGTTCTTC.

This chain links TRBV28 with TRBJ1-2, with D perhaps matching TRBD1 (5 bases). Per the germline V gene, CDR1 is MDHEN and CDR2 is SYDVKM. V lost 4 bases and J 2 bases, leaving 5 bases between the germline ends. The CDR3 covers 12 residues. The CDR3 DNA sequence: TGTGCCAGCAGTTACAGGAACTATGGCTACACCTTC. It codes for CASSYRNYGYTF.

The chain joins TRBV10-3 to TRBJ2-1, with TRBD2 as a possible D gene (5 bases). Germline loops: CDR1 ENHRY, CDR2 SYGVKD. Deletions cut 3 bases from V and 8 bases from J, with 17 bases between. The length of the CDR3 is 15 residues. In nucleotides, the CDR3 is TGTGCCATCAGTGATGAGGGTACCCTACAATATGAGCAGTTCTTC. Its translation is CAISDEGTLQYEQFF.

The rearrangement uses TRBV27 and TRBJ2-7, with no clear D. CDR3 size: 15 residues. CDR1 is MNHEY and CDR2 is SMNVEV in the germline V gene (reference sequence). Trimming pared 2 bases from V and 2 bases from J, leaving 13 bases between. The CDR3 DNA reads TGTGCCAGCAGTTTAGGGCCGGAGAGAACCTACGAGCAGTACTTC. It is translated as CASSLGPERTYEQYF.

The chain carries TRBV5-4 and TRBJ2-7, with D possibly TRBD2 on 6 matching bases. CDR1 and CDR2 from the germline V gene are SGHNT and YYREEE (reference sequence). The CDR3 runs to 15 residues. Trimming pared 4 bases from V and 0 bases from J, leaving 14 bases between. Written as DNA, the CDR3 is TGTGCCAGCAGCACTAGCAAACAAGGCTCCTACGAGCAGTACTTC. Encoded protein: CASSTSKQGSYEQYF.

Details on this clone: Other DNA sequences within the sample encode an identical CDR3. The rearrangement links TRBV5-1 to TRBJ2-7; 7 bases agree with TRBD1. The germline gives CDR1 SGHRS, CDR2 YFSETQ. CDR3 length equals 13 residues. V was pared by 3 bases and J by 3 bases, with 3 bases of the junction left unmatched. The CDR3 is CASSSGTVYEQYF. CDR3 nucleotides: TGCGCCAGCAGCTCCGGGACAGTCTACGAGCAGTACTTC.

The chain carries TRBV5-4 and TRBJ2-2, with TRBD1 matching over 7 bases. Looked up from germline, CDR1 is SGHNT and CDR2 is YYREEE (reference sequence). Trimming cost V 5 bases and J 7 bases; bases outside gene matches: 11. This CDR3 is built from 15 residues. CDR3 DNA: TGTGCCAGCAGGACTCGGACAGGTGGAATCGGGGAGCTGTTTTTT. It yields the protein CASRTRTGGIGELFF. Filled out from reference TRBV5-4 and TRBJ2-2, the complete variable domain reads ETGVTQSPTHLIKTRGQQVTLRCSSQSGHNTVSWYQQALGQGPQFIFQYYREEENGRGNFPPRFSGLQFPNYSSELNVNALELDDSALYLCASRTRTGGIGELFFGEGSRLTVL.

The chain couples TRBV10-3 to TRBJ1-1; D not certain. V lost 2 bases to trimming and J lost 3 bases, with 7 bases between them. Germline V gives CDR1 ENHRY, CDR2 SYGVKD. The CDR3 has 13 amino acids. CDR3 DNA: TGTGCCATCAGTGAGACCCGGGACACTGAAGCTTTCTTT. As protein: CAISETRDTEAFF.

The V and J genes are TRBV5-1 and TRBJ1-2; TRBD1 matches at 9 bases. The J segment lost 2 bases and the V segment lost 3 bases, leaving 5 bases of the junction unmatched. The CDR3 length is 15 residues. Germline V gene sequence: CDR1 SGHRS, CDR2 YFSETQ. DNA for the CDR3: TGCGCCAGCAGCTCGCGGACAGGGGCGAACTATGGCTACACCTTC. Its translation: CASSSRTGANYGYTF.

V is TRBV11-2 and J is TRBJ2-1; no firm D call. There are 13 residues in the CDR3. CDR1 is SGHAT, CDR2 FQNNGV, per germline. V lost 5 bases and J lost 10, with 15 bases in between. The CDR3 DNA reads TGTGCCAGCAGCGAGCGCCGGGTATACGAGCAGTTCTTC. This encodes CASSERRVYEQFF.

The CDR3 region is CASGLVLDRKNTEAFF. The CDR3 DNA reads as TGTGCTAGTGGTTTGGTACTAGACAGAAAGAACACTGAAGCTTTCTTT. This chain uses TRBV12-5 with TRBJ1-1; maybe TRBD1 (5 bases). Trimming shortened V by 0 bases and J by 1 base, and 12 bases separated the two germline ends. There are 16 residues in the CDR3. From germline, CDR1 is LGHNT and CDR2 FRNRAP.

This CDR3 is CATGQDEKTNEKLFF. The CDR3 DNA reads TGTGCCACAGGACAGGATGAGAAAACTAATGAAAAACTGTTTTTT. This chain connects TRBV10-3 to TRBJ1-4, with 7 nucleotides matching TRBD1. This CDR3 is 15 amino acids long. V shed 10 bases and J 1 base; nucleotides not matched to a gene: 9. Germline values: CDR1 ENHRY, CDR2 SYGVKD.

In the case of this clone: One base away lies a much larger clone, so this may be a sequencing read error. At the DNA level, this CDR3 is encoded by other sequences in the same sample as well. The J gene is TRBJ2-7, the V gene TRBV6-5; D ambiguous. Between the trimmed V and J ends, which lost 5 bases and 0 bases, there was a span of 5 bases. Germline CDR1 MNHEY, CDR2 SVGAGI. CDR3 length equals 12 residues. Here the CDR3 DNA reads TGTGCCAGCAGTCCCAGCTCCTACGAGCAGTACTTC. This gives the protein CASSPSSYEQYF.

This clone was seen a handful of times. This sequence joins TRBV11-2 and TRBJ2-3; D is ambiguous. The CDR3 loop spans 12 amino acids. V lost 5 bases and J lost 6, with 9 bases in between. Germline CDR1 reads SGHAT; CDR2 reads FQNNGV. The DNA of the CDR3 is TGTGCCAGCAGCCTGATCGTGGATACGCAGTATTTT. It encodes CASSLIVDTQYF.

For this clone: This may stem from a read error, because a much larger clone lies one nucleotide away. Different DNA sequences within this sample yield the same CDR3. The CDR3 DNA follows: TGTGCCAGCAGTGAATTGGATTATGGCTACACCTTC. Translation gives CASSELDYGYTF. J is TRBJ1-2 and V is TRBV6-1, with D uncertain. Trimming cost V 2 bases and J 5 bases, with 6 bases left between them. The germline V gene encodes CDR1 MNHNS and CDR2 SASEGT. CDR3 length equals 12 residues.

The chain recombines TRBV5-1 with TRBJ2-2, with D perhaps TRBD2 (5 bases). The CDR3 consists of 13 residues. V was cut by 1 base and J by 7 bases, with 8 bases left in between. Per the germline V gene, CDR1 is SGHRS and CDR2 is YFSETQ. CDR3 sequence: CASSLSGIGELFF. Written as DNA, the CDR3 is TGCGCCAGCAGCTTGAGCGGAATCGGGGAGCTGTTTTTT.

This clone has just a few counts. The chain recombines TRBV5-1 with TRBJ1-1; no firm D call. The CDR3 spans 13 residues. The germline CDR1 and CDR2 sequences are SGHRS and YFSETQ. V was pared by 2 bases and J by 5 bases, with 10 bases between. The CDR3 DNA is TGCGCCAGCAGCTTTCAAGAGGAGACTGAAGCTTTCTTT. Translation: CASSFQEETEAFF.

The rearrangement links TRBV5-1 to TRBJ2-4; D gene ambiguous. Trimming shortened V by 0 bases and J by 1 base, and 5 bases separated the two germline ends. The CDR3 sequence is 14 residues long. Germline V CDR1 and CDR2: SGHRS, YFSETQ. The CDR3: CASSLAAAKNIQYF. CDR3 DNA sequence: TGCGCCAGCAGCTTGGCGGCGGCCAAAAACATTCAGTACTTC.

The chain uses TRBV5-8 and TRBJ2-1; 7 bases align to TRBD2. Germline loops: CDR1 SGHTS, CDR2 YDEGEE. This CDR3 has 16 residues. V lost 2 bases and J lost 1; bases outside the gene matches: 6. The CDR3 here is CASSLELGGSYNEQFF. CDR3 in DNA: TGTGCCAGCAGCTTAGAGCTGGGGGGGTCCTACAATGAGCAGTTCTTC.

The sample holds a few counts of this clone. J is TRBJ2-5 and V is TRBV5-5, with 11 nucleotides matching TRBD2. With V trimmed by 4 bases and J by 1 base, 3 bases remained unmatched. Germline V gene sequence: CDR1 SGHKS, CDR2 YYEKEE (reference sequence). The CDR3 covers 15 residues. DNA for the CDR3: TGTGCCAGCAGCCCCGGGACTAGCGGCCAAGAGACCCAGTACTTC. Protein product: CASSPGTSGQETQYF.